This T cell receptor beta chain stems from a study of blood T cell repertoires in COVID-19. Study overall: COVID-19 samples from acute and convalescent phases originated in the United States, Italy and Spain. T cells, B-cell-depleted T cells, or PBMCs provided the cDNA or gDNA that served as material.

A Seattle source enrolled patients during active infection and followed them longitudinally. Repertoires were generated with immunoSEQ multiplex PCR, while TCRdb's copy carries only in-frame clones and drops some. The profile shows under 300,000 clones, about 88% of them singletons. The sequence derives from a human donor with COVID-19, enrolled during active disease. The donor label of this sample is uncertain. The sequencing input was peripheral blood.

The CDR3: CASSFHPWTSGSGTGELFF. CDR3 bases: TGTGCCAGCAGCTTCCATCCTTGGACTAGCGGGAGTGGTACCGGGGAGCTGTTTTTT. This chain links TRBV11-3 with TRBJ2-2, with 13 bases matching TRBD2. The V gene end was trimmed by 3 bases and the J gene end by 5 bases; junction bases not matched to a gene: 12. The length of the CDR3 is 19 residues. Looked up from germline, CDR1 is SGHNT and CDR2 is YENEEA.